This T cell receptor beta chain was captured by sequencing in a study of shared clonotypes between healthy human individuals. Study details: Per donor, three plates held CD4 naive cells, three held CD4 memory, two held CD8 naive and one held CD8 memory. Whole-study findings and limits: The low donor count limited represented genetic and exposure-history diversity.

The CDR3 is 15 residues long. V dropped 0 bases and J dropped 0 bases, with 9 bases sitting between them. CDR1 and CDR2 from the germline V gene are SGDLS and YYNGEE. Naive CD8 populations comprised CD45RO-negative cells positively selected for CCR7, excluding terminally differentiated effector memory CD45RA+ cells. Comments on this clone: Its antigen is undetermined.

TCRdb keeps only in-frame clones here, not all; method: immunoSEQ multiplex PCR. The sample has under 700,000 clones; about 95% are singletons. Sequenced input: naive CD8+ T cells sorted from blood. The V gene is TRBV9, the J gene TRBJ1-1, with unresolved D. The clonotype comes from a young woman in good health. CDR3 amino acids: CASSVDRTLNTEAFF. The CDR3 region has the DNA TGTGCCAGCAGCGTAGACCGCACTTTGAACACTGAAGCTTTCTTT.